This TCR beta chain was sequenced in a study of Ad26.COV2.S vaccination and SARS-CoV-2 variants. The CDR3 is made up of 14 amino acids. The germline V and J ends were trimmed by 5 bases and 2 bases, with 12 bases remaining between them. CDR1 and CDR2 from the germline V gene are MNHEY and SVGAGI. Concerning this clone itself: The antigen is undetermined.

General observations from the study: Reportedly, after vaccination the spike-specific CD8+ and CD4+ T cell responses displayed substantial breadth.

Libraries were prepared by immunoSEQ multiplex PCR; TCRdb keeps only in-frame clonotypes and omits some of them. The table lists 350,000 to 600,000 clones, around 89% of them singletons, with about 1.5% in the top ten. Treatment meaning: around 19 received Ad26.COV2.S at low or high dose, single or two shots; 5 received placebo; per-sample allocation not given. Sampling was done on day 63 after the first vaccine or placebo injection. Boston hosted the donor, who was an adult aged 18-55 years. The gene calls are TRBV6-5 and TRBJ1-2; tentatively, D is TRBD1 (5 bases). This TCR derives from a person between 18 and 65 years old who received the Ad26.COV2.S COVID-19 vaccine or a placebo. The specimen comprised peripheral blood, sampled in a trial of Ad26.COV2.S vaccine versus placebo. The CDR3 sequence: CASSTRGLNYGYTF. The DNA of the CDR3 is TGTGCCAGCAGTACTAGGGGTCTAAACTATGGCTACACCTTC.